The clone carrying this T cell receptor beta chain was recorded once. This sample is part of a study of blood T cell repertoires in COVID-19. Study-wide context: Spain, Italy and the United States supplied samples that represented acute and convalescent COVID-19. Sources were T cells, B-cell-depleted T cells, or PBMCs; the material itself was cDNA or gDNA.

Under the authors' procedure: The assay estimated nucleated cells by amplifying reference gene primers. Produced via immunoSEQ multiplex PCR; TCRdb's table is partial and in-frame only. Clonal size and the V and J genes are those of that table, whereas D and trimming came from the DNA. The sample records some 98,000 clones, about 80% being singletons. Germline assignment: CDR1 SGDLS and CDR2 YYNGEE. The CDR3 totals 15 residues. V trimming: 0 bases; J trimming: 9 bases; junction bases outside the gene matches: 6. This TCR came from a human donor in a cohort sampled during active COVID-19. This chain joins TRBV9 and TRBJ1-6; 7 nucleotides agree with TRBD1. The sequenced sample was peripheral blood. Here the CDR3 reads CASSVALGQASPLHF. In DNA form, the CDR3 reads TGTGCCAGCAGCGTAGCCCTAGGACAGGCTTCACCCCTCCACTTT.